The 19 T cell receptor beta chains in this list originate from one sample, sequenced in a study of shared clonotypes between healthy human individuals (dated by TCRdb to the early 2020s). The method behind the library was the immunoSEQ multiplex PCR assay. TCRdb's version of the immuneACCESS table is confined to in-frame rearrangements and falls short of the full clone set. An unresolved V gene accounts for under half of the shortfall where checked; the remainder is of unknown origin. The sample contains about 990,000 clones, around 78% of them found a single time. 0.6% to 0.7% of the sample is taken by the ten largest. The sample consisted of memory CD4+ T cells from PBMCs. What this sample's cell subset or site label stands for: CD45RA-negative fraction. All receptors derive from a man aged 18 to 30 in good health. Some clones in this sample may be carry-over from other donors' samples.

The V and J genes are TRBV4-2 and TRBJ2-5; 9 bases align to TRBD2. The V gene end was trimmed by 5 bases and the J gene end by 4 bases; junction bases not matched to a gene: 5. CDR1 and CDR2 (germline): LGHNA, YNFKEQ. The CDR3 length is 14 residues. In DNA, the CDR3 is TGTGCCAGCAGCAACCAACTAGCGGGAGAGACCCAGTACTTC. The encoded protein is CASSNQLAGETQYF.

The V call is TRBV4-1, the J call TRBJ1-2; no clear D. V shed 1 base and J shed 10 bases, with 13 bases lying between them. The CDR3 consists of 13 residues. CDR1 and CDR2 from the germline V gene are MGHRA and YSYEKL. CDR3 DNA: TGCGCCAGCAGCCAAGGATGGACGGGCAACTACACCTTC. Translated, it gives CASSQGWTGNYTF.

CDR3 region: CASSIGRGGGNQPQHF. CDR3 in DNA: TGTGCCAGTAGTATTGGGCGGGGCGGGGGCAATCAGCCCCAGCATTTT. This rearrangement joins TRBV19 to TRBJ1-5; possibly TRBD1 for D (5 bases). V was pared by 3 bases and J by 2 bases, with 14 bases between. The CDR3 contains 16 residues. Germline CDR1 reads LNHDA; CDR2 reads SQIVND (reference sequence).

The chain has TRBV10-3 and TRBJ2-3; 7 bases agree with TRBD2. V lost 8 bases, J lost 5 bases, and 7 bases stayed unmatched. CDR1 is ENHRY and CDR2 is SYGVKD in the germline V gene. This CDR3 is 13 amino acids long. Here the CDR3 DNA reads TGTGCCATCGGGGGGGTAGCACAAGATACGCAGTATTTT. This sequence encodes CAIGGVAQDTQYF.

This chain links TRBV5-4 with TRBJ2-2, with 9 nucleotides matching TRBD2. The CDR3 sequence is 15 residues long. The germline V gene encodes CDR1 SGHNT and CDR2 YYREEE (reference sequence). Trimming took 5 bases from V and 6 from J; bases not matched to a gene: 8. The CDR3 nucleotides read TGTGCCAGCAGGTACGGACTAGCGCTCGCCGGGGAGCTGTTTTTT. Translating it yields CASRYGLALAGELFF.

This sequence joins TRBV18 and TRBJ2-1; a weak D match, TRBD1 (6 bases). From germline, CDR1 is KGHSH and CDR2 LQKENI. The CDR3 runs to 15 residues. V was pared by 4 bases and J by 5 bases, with 15 bases between. The CDR3 nucleotides are TGTGCCAGCTCACTTCAGGGGATACCAAACAATGAGCAGTTCTTC. Its protein product is CASSLQGIPNNEQFF.

The chain recombines TRBV2 with TRBJ2-7; TRBD2 matches at 10 bases. Germline loops: CDR1 SNHLY, CDR2 FYNNEI. J was trimmed by 2 bases and V by 6 bases; bases with no gene match: 4. The CDR3 extends over 14 amino acids. In nucleotides, the CDR3 is TGTGCCAGCAGACTAGCGGGGACGGCCTACGAGCAGTACTTC. This gives the protein CASRLAGTAYEQYF.

This clone occurred once. A much larger clone is a single base away; this may be a read error. This chain joins TRBV14 and TRBJ1-1; D is undetermined. The V gene lost 4 bases and the J gene lost 1 base, with 7 bases spanning the gap. Germline assignment: CDR1 SGHDN and CDR2 FVKESK. The CDR3 covers 13 residues. CDR3: CASSRRGNTEAFF. The CDR3 coding sequence is TGTGCCAGCAGCCGTCGGGGGAACACTGAAGCTTTCTTT.

The chain couples TRBV5-4 to TRBJ2-2; the match to TRBD1 covers 9 bases. The CDR3 is made up of 17 amino acids. Looked up from germline, CDR1 is SGHNT and CDR2 is YYREEE (reference sequence). Trimming removed 4 bases from V and 2 bases from J; junction bases left unmatched: 9. CDR3 residues: CASSRSPGQGNTGELFF. The CDR3 DNA follows: TGTGCCAGCAGCCGATCACCGGGACAGGGCAACACCGGGGAGCTGTTTTTT.

The genes are TRBV7-2 and TRBJ1-1, with unresolved D. CDR1 and CDR2 (germline): SGHTA, FQGNSA. V shed 1 base and J shed 1 base, with 7 bases lying between them. The CDR3 covers 14 residues. The CDR3 region is CASSLGHTNTEAFF. The CDR3 DNA reads TGTGCCAGCAGCTTAGGGCATACGAACACTGAAGCTTTCTTT.

This chain links TRBV28 with TRBJ1-2, with 9 bases that match TRBD1. J was trimmed by 9 bases and V by 3 bases; bases with no gene match: 8. Germline loops: CDR1 MDHEN, CDR2 SYDVKM. The CDR3 is made up of 14 amino acids. The CDR3 spells CASSFHRGHQSYTF. CDR3 DNA sequence: TGTGCCAGCAGTTTCCACAGGGGGCATCAAAGCTACACCTTC.

The genes are TRBV30 and TRBJ1-1; TRBD1 might be the D (5 bases). V was shortened by 4 bases and J by 2 bases, with 17 bases between the two germline ends. Germline V gene data show CDR1 as GTSNPN and CDR2 as SVGIG (reference sequence). This CDR3 region has 15 residues. The CDR3 region has the DNA TGTGCCTGGACCCCACTGGGCAGGGTAAACACTGAAGCTTTCTTT. Translating gives CAWTPLGRVNTEAFF.

The chain uses TRBV7-2 and TRBJ2-1; D uncertain. The germline gives CDR1 SGHTA, CDR2 FQGNSA. V was pared by 5 bases and J by 8 bases, with 10 bases between. The CDR3 loop spans 12 amino acids. CDR3 amino acids: CASSQIGYEQFF. CDR3 DNA: TGTGCCAGCAGCCAGATAGGGTATGAGCAGTTCTTC.

Worth noting for this clone: This likely stems from a read error, as it lies one base from a far larger clone. This rearrangement joins TRBV5-5 to TRBJ1-2, with a weak D call TRBD1 (6 bases). This CDR3 is built from 12 residues. Trimming cost V 5 bases and J 2 bases, with 7 bases left between them. Germline V gene data show CDR1 as SGHKS and CDR2 as YYEKEE (reference sequence). CDR3 in amino acids: CASSGQNYGYTF. Here the CDR3 DNA reads TGTGCCAGCAGTGGACAGAACTATGGCTACACCTTC.

J is TRBJ2-5 and V is TRBV30; D call uncertain. The germline V and J ends were trimmed by 0 bases and 2 bases, with 7 bases remaining between them. CDR1 is GTSNPN, CDR2 SVGIG, per germline (reference sequence). The CDR3 runs to 13 residues. CDR3 sequence (DNA): TGTGCCTGGAGTGTGGGCACGCAAGAGACCCAGTACTTC. As protein: CAWSVGTQETQYF.

CDR3 residues: CASTLKEMGGYGYTF. In nucleotides, the CDR3 is TGTGCCAGCACCCTAAAAGAGATGGGGGGGTATGGCTACACCTTC. The V and J genes are TRBV5-4 and TRBJ1-2; tentative D call: TRBD1 (5 bases). CDR3 length: 15 amino acids. V was shortened by 6 bases and J by 5 bases, with 20 bases between the two germline ends. The germline CDR1 and CDR2 sequences are SGHNT and YYREEE (reference sequence).

V usage is TRBV7-9 and J usage is TRBJ1-5, with TRBD1 matching over 12 bases. This CDR3 contains 18 residues. The V segment lost 6 bases and the J segment 2 bases; nucleotides outside the gene matches: 11. The germline gives CDR1 SEHNR, CDR2 FQNEAQ (reference sequence). CDR3: CASSYYTGTGGGNQPQHF. Here the CDR3 DNA reads TGTGCCAGCAGTTACTACACCGGGACAGGGGGCGGCAATCAGCCCCAGCATTTT.

The J gene is TRBJ2-7, the V gene TRBV2; TRBD1 matches 8 bases. Germline V gene sequence: CDR1 SNHLY, CDR2 FYNNEI. CDR3 length equals 14 residues. Trimming removed 6 bases from V and 3 bases from J; junction bases left unmatched: 7. As DNA, the CDR3 is TGTGCCAGCAGCCGGGACAGGAGCTACTACGAGCAGTACTTC. Translated: CASSRDRSYYEQYF.

This clone was recorded once. The V gene is TRBV18, the J gene TRBJ1-1, with TRBD1 identical over 8 bases. The CDR3 has 15 residues. CDR1 is KGHSH, CDR2 LQKENI, per germline. Losses at the gene ends were 0 bases for V and 11 bases for J; bases not matched to a gene: 11. The CDR3 spells CASSPPGGQAVGAFF. The CDR3 DNA reads as TGTGCCAGCTCACCACCTGGGGGACAGGCCGTCGGGGCTTTCTTT.